This paragraph reports one T cell receptor beta chain. The antigen is unknown. The CDR3 regions of TCR beta were amplified from RNA transcripts. HTBI primers were employed in a first-round RT-PCR of the TCR CDR3. TCRdb re-called the multiplex PCR reads through MiXCR, storing one row per CDR3 protein. The sample contains approximately 590,000 distinct CDR3 sequences, around 46% of which appear only once. The data are from a study of T cells in Graves' hyperthyroidism and ophthalmopathy. Overall study findings and caveats: Ophthalmopathy stood apart from stable hyperthyroidism in a 13 V-J model.

This CDR3 has 17 amino acids. Germline V gene data show CDR1 as ENHRY and CDR2 as SYGVKD. Trimming cost V 10 bases and J 0 bases, with 22 bases left between them. Calling Graves' hyperthyroidism stable meant ophthalmopathy did not progress within 18 months. Hyperthyroidism was newly diagnosed in patients aged 18 to 65 (duration under 2 months). The clonotype originates from a woman younger than 30 with Graves' hyperthyroidism. Sequenced: peripheral blood or thyroid tissue (not recorded which). V gene TRBV10-3 combines with J gene TRBJ1-3; D is uncertain. This CDR3 is CASREGAGENSGNTIYF. The CDR3 bases are TGTGCCAGCAGAGAGGGCGCAGGAGAAAACTCTGGAAACACCATATATTTT.